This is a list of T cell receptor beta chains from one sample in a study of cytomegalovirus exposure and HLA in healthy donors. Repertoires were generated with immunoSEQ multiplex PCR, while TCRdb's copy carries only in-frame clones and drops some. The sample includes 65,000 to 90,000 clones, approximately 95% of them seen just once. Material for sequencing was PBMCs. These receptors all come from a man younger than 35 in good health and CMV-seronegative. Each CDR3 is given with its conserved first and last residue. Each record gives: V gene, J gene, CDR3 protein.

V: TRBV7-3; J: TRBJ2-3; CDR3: CASSLLGGTWEQYF
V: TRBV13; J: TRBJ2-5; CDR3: CASSLGAGQQETQYF
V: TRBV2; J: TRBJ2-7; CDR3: CAGNPRRGDSYEQYF
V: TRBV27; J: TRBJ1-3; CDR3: CASSPTVAGQIYDRLWGNTIYF
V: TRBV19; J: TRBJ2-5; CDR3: CASRAAGFQETQYF
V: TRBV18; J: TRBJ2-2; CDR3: CASSPRLAGDTGELFF
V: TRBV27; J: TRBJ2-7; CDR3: CASSLSGRLYEQYF
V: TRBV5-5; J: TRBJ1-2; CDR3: CASSPVDTDGYTF
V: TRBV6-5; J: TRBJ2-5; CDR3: CASSRIAGGPETQYF
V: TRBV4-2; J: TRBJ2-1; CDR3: CASSQEDAGGPDEQFF
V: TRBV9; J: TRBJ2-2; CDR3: CASSVDAGAYTGELFF
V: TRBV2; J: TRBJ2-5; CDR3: CASIRGQMYQETQYF
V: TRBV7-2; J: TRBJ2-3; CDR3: CASSLFASPSTDTQYF
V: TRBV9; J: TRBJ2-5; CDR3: CASSVALDTQETQYF
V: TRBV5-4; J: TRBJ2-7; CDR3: CASTDRYEQYF
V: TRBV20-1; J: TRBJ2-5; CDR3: CSANNGETQYF
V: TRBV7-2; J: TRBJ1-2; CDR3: CASRSSSGVGGYTF
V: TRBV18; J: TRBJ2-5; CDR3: CASSPRGYQETQYF
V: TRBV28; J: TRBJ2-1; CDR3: CASKSSTYNEQFF
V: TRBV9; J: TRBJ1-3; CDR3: CASSVSDVISGNTIYF
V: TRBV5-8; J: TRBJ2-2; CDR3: CASSLGLLNTGELFF
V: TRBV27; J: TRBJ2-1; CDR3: CASSLSGGGNIHMEQFF
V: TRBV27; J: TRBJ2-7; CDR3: CASSLGLLYEQYF
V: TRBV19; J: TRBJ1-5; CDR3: CATAGPSNQPQHF
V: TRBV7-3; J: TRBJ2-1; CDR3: CASSLGHEQFF
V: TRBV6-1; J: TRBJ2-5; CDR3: CASKTGGGGQETQYF